The 21 T cell receptor beta chains below come from one sample, sequenced in a study of shared clonotypes between healthy human individuals. Some clones are missing from TCRdb's copy, which holds only in-frame ones; the method was immunoSEQ multiplex PCR. The sample records approximately 2,000,000 clones, around 95% being singletons. Positive CCR7 selection of CD45RO-negative cells yielded the naive CD8 cells, and terminally differentiated effector memory CD45RA+ cells were excluded. Sequenced: naive CD8+ T cells from PBMCs. The receptors come from a man between 18 and 29 years old in good health. Some clones in this sample may be carry-over from other donors' samples.

A word on this clone: Other DNA sequences in this sample translate to the same CDR3. The chain uses TRBV9 and TRBJ2-5, with D hard to call. The CDR3 contains 14 residues. Trimming took off 0 bases at V and 2 bases at J, with 8 bases between the two ends. Germline loops: CDR1 SGDLS, CDR2 YYNGEE. The CDR3 sequence is CASSVGGWQETQYF. The CDR3 DNA reads TGTGCCAGCAGCGTAGGGGGTTGGCAAGAGACCCAGTACTTC.

The rearrangement joins TRBV9 to TRBJ2-2; D is uncertain. V was clipped by 5 bases and J by 6 bases, with 17 bases between them. Germline CDR1 and CDR2: SGDLS and YYNGEE. The CDR3 is 15 residues long. The DNA for the CDR3 is TGTGCCAGCAGTGTACACCTAGGGTCGGCCGGGGAGCTGTTTTTT. Translating gives CASSVHLGSAGELFF.

This sequence joins TRBV6-4 and TRBJ2-2; TRBD1 matches at 9 bases. Trimming removed 5 bases from V and 6 bases from J; junction bases left unmatched: 4. The CDR3 sequence is 14 residues long. The germline gives CDR1 MRHNA, CDR2 SNTAGT. The CDR3 is CASSPRQGAGELFF. The CDR3 DNA reads TGTGCCAGCAGTCCTCGACAGGGGGCCGGGGAGCTGTTTTTT.

For the CDR3, the DNA is TGTGCCAGCAGCCCCGTCAGTCCGGATACGCAGTATTTT. Amino acids: CASSPVSPDTQYF. The rearrangement uses TRBV7-9 and TRBJ2-3; D not resolved. Germline lookup yields CDR1 SEHNR and CDR2 FQNEAQ (reference sequence). The CDR3 is 13 residues long. Trimming took off 5 bases at V and 6 bases at J, with 12 bases between the two ends.

The chain has TRBV9 and TRBJ2-5, with 10 nucleotides matching TRBD1. The length of the CDR3 is 16 residues. With V trimmed by 4 bases and J by 5 bases, 11 bases remained unmatched. Germline values: CDR1 SGDLS, CDR2 YYNGEE. CDR3 DNA sequence: TGTGCCAGCAGCTCCCAACGGACAGGGGGTTGGGAGACCCAGTACTTC. Protein product: CASSSQRTGGWETQYF.

This chain links TRBV4-1 with TRBJ1-1; a possible D gene is TRBD1 (6 bases). The V end lost 0 bases, the J end lost 2 bases, and 13 bases lay between the germline ends. Germline CDR1 reads MGHRA; CDR2 reads YSYEKL. The CDR3 has 16 amino acids. The CDR3 DNA is TGCGCCAGCAGCCAAGATTCGGGGGCGCGTAACACTGAAGCTTTCTTT. Protein product: CASSQDSGARNTEAFF.

V usage is TRBV28 and J usage is TRBJ2-7, with D possibly matching TRBD2 (5 bases). The CDR3 totals 16 residues. The germline V and J ends were trimmed by 6 bases and 1 base, with 19 bases remaining between them. The germline V gene encodes CDR1 MDHEN and CDR2 SYDVKM. The CDR3 reads CASSSAVSAQSYEQYF. CDR3 in DNA: TGTGCCAGCAGCTCCGCGGTTAGCGCACAATCCTACGAGCAGTACTTC.

The chain employs TRBV5-1 and TRBJ2-6, with TRBD2 as a possible D gene (5 bases). Trimming stripped 2 bases from V and 2 bases from J, with 11 bases between. Looked up from germline, CDR1 is SGHRS and CDR2 is YFSETQ. There are 16 residues in the CDR3. The CDR3 is CASSFSPGTGANVLTF. The CDR3 bases are TGCGCCAGCAGCTTTTCTCCGGGGACTGGGGCCAACGTCCTGACTTTC.

The chain is built from TRBV6-1 and TRBJ2-7; TRBD1 agrees at 7 bases. This CDR3 contains 13 residues. Trimming took 8 bases from V and 2 from J; bases not matched to a gene: 6. Germline-derived CDR1 and CDR2 are MNHNS and SASEGT. CDR3: CASADRAPYEQYF. CDR3 nucleotide sequence: TGTGCCAGCGCTGACAGGGCCCCCTACGAGCAGTACTTC.

Here the CDR3 reads CASSLAGEGTGELFF. In nucleotides, the CDR3 is TGTGCCAGCAGTCTAGCGGGAGAGGGCACCGGGGAGCTGTTTTTT. V and J are TRBV2 and TRBJ2-2; TRBD2 matches at 10 bases. J gave up 4 bases and V 5 bases, and 4 bases lay outside the gene matches. CDR1 and CDR2 from the germline V gene are SNHLY and FYNNEI. The CDR3 covers 15 residues.

This rearrangement joins TRBV29-1 to TRBJ2-3, with TRBD1 identical over 8 bases. V lost 4 bases to trimming and J lost 4 bases; unmatched junction nucleotides: 7. Germline CDR1 is SQVTM and CDR2 is ANQGSEA. The CDR3 has 14 amino acids. The CDR3 sequence: CSVAGTGRADTQYF. CDR3 DNA sequence: TGCAGCGTTGCCGGGACAGGTAGGGCAGATACGCAGTATTTT.

The CDR3 loop reads CASSPGQGAGEQFF. The CDR3 DNA reads TGTGCCAGCAGCCCAGGACAGGGGGCAGGTGAGCAGTTCTTC. The chain combines TRBV7-2 with TRBJ2-1; TRBD1 matches at 11 bases. This CDR3 has 14 amino acids. The germline V gene has CDR1 SGHTA and CDR2 FQGNSA. Trimming removed 5 bases from V and 9 bases from J; junction bases left unmatched: 6.

This clone was seen a single time. The rearrangement links TRBV7-9 to TRBJ2-2, with D possibly being TRBD2 (5 bases). This CDR3 comprises 17 residues. The V gene's germline CDR1 is SEHNR and CDR2 FQNEAQ (reference sequence). The V gene lost 2 bases and the J gene lost 0 bases, with 13 bases spanning the gap. CDR3 sequence: CASSLSFGESNTGELFF. For the CDR3, the DNA is TGTGCCAGCAGCTTATCATTCGGGGAGTCGAACACCGGGGAGCTGTTTTTT.

The rearrangement links TRBV15 to TRBJ1-1; the D is unclear. This CDR3 is 13 amino acids long. Germline CDR1 is LNHNV and CDR2 is YYDKDF (reference sequence). The V end lost 1 base, the J end lost 6 bases, and 9 bases lay between the germline ends. The CDR3 DNA sequence: TGTGCCACCAGCAGAGGGGCCGGGGCTGAAGCTTTCTTT. Protein product: CATSRGAGAEAFF.

The rearrangement uses TRBV5-8 and TRBJ1-3; unclear D gene. Trimming took off 0 bases at V and 2 bases at J, with 12 bases between the two ends. The CDR3 has 16 amino acids. In germline, CDR1 is SGHTS, CDR2 YDEGEE. The CDR3: CASSLGTGSTGNTIYF. CDR3 DNA: TGTGCCAGCAGCTTGGGCACGGGGAGCACTGGAAACACCATATATTTT.

This rearrangement joins TRBV9 to TRBJ2-1; D could derive from TRBD1 or TRBD2 (5 bases each). The CDR3 consists of 15 residues. Germline V CDR1 and CDR2: SGDLS, YYNGEE. V lost 4 bases to trimming and J lost 8 bases, with 19 bases between them. CDR3 sequence (DNA): TGTGCCAGCAGCACACTAGGGACGCTCGGCGATGAGCAGTTCTTC. Translated, it gives CASSTLGTLGDEQFF.

The chain couples TRBV28 to TRBJ1-1; possibly TRBD1 for D (5 bases). The germline V gene encodes CDR1 MDHEN and CDR2 SYDVKM. This CDR3 is 16 amino acids long. Trimming shortened V by 5 bases and J by 5 bases, and 21 bases separated the two germline ends. This CDR3 is CASSPGVGWGETEAFF. In nucleotides, the CDR3 is TGTGCCAGCAGTCCCGGGGTTGGGTGGGGGGAGACTGAAGCTTTCTTT.

The chain uses TRBV7-6 and TRBJ2-5; 14 nucleotides agree with TRBD2. The CDR3 is 16 residues long. V was pared by 4 bases and J by 5 bases, with 6 bases of the junction left unmatched. Germline CDR1 is SGHVS and CDR2 is FNYEAQ. CDR3 bases: TGTGCCAGCAGCTCGACTAGCGGGGGGGCCGTGGAGACCCAGTACTTC. This gives the protein CASSSTSGGAVETQYF. Using reference TRBV7-6 and TRBJ2-5 for the parts outside the CDR3, the full variable domain is GAGVSQSPRYKVTKRGQDVALRCDPISGHVSLYWYRQALGQGPEFLTYFNYEAQQDKSGLPNDRFSAERPEGSISTLTIQRTEQRDSAMYRCASSSTSGGAVETQYFGPGTRLLVL.

This chain joins TRBV19 and TRBJ1-2, with TRBD1 matching over 9 bases. CDR3 length: 15 amino acids. V shed 5 bases, J shed 3 bases, and the junction held 7 bases outside the gene matches. Per germline, CDR1 LNHDA and CDR2 SQIVND (reference sequence). The CDR3 DNA is TGTGCCAGTAGTTCTTGGGACAGGGCAGACTATGGCTACACCTTC. Protein: CASSSWDRADYGYTF.

This rearrangement joins TRBV27 to TRBJ1-2, with a possible D match to TRBD1 (5 bases). V was pared by 3 bases and J by 8 bases, with 13 bases between. Germline V lookup: CDR1 MNHEY, CDR2 SMNVEV (reference sequence). There are 13 residues in the CDR3. The CDR3 is CASSLGHGRGYTF. In DNA, the CDR3 is TGTGCCAGCAGTTTGGGGCACGGTCGCGGCTACACCTTC.

The rearrangement joins TRBV2 to TRBJ2-1; 8 nucleotides agree with TRBD2. CDR3 size: 14 residues. Per the germline V gene, CDR1 is SNHLY and CDR2 is FYNNEI. The V gene end was trimmed by 6 bases and the J gene end by 2 bases; junction bases not matched to a gene: 3. The CDR3 nucleotides are TGTGCCAGCAGCATAGCGGGACCCTACAATGAGCAGTTCTTC. The encoded protein is CASSIAGPYNEQFF.